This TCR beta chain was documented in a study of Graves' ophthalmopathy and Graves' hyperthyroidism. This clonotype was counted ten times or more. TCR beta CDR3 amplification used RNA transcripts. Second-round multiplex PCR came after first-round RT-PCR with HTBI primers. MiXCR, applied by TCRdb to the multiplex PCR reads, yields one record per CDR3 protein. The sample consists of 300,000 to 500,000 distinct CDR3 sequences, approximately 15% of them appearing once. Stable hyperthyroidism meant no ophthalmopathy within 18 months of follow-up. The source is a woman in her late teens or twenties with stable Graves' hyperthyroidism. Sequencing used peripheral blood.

CDR3 in DNA: TGTGCCAGCAGCTTACTAGAAGGGGGTGAGCAGTACTTC. It is translated as CASSLLEGGEQYF. This rearrangement joins TRBV7-8 to TRBJ2-7; tentatively, D is TRBD1 (6 bases). Trimming cost V 2 bases and J 7 bases, with 12 bases left between them. The CDR3 sequence is 13 residues long. Germline assignment: CDR1 SGHVS and CDR2 FQNEAQ.